This TCR beta chain was documented in a study of blood T cell repertoires in COVID-19. Study overall: The cDNA or gDNA used as material had been derived from T cells, B-cell-depleted T cells, or PBMCs.

Trimming stripped 0 bases from V and 7 bases from J, with 13 bases between. The CDR3 length is 13 residues. Per the germline V gene, CDR1 is GTSNPN and CDR2 is SVGIG (reference sequence). In the original analysis: Amplification of reference gene primers was used by the study to estimate nucleated cell counts. TCRdb keeps only in-frame clones here, not all; method: immunoSEQ multiplex PCR. For V, J and clone size, that table is used; D and trimming come from the DNA. The sample holds fewer than 300,000 clones, under 90% seen once. Seattle enrolled patients during active infection and tracked them longitudinally.

This chain uses TRBV30 with TRBJ2-7; D might be TRBD2 (5 bases). Specimen: peripheral blood. This receptor was obtained from a middle-aged man with COVID-19, enrolled during active disease. CDR3 coding DNA: TGTGCCTGGAGTGTCGGGGATTTCTATGAGCAGTACTTC. It translates to CAWSVGDFYEQYF.